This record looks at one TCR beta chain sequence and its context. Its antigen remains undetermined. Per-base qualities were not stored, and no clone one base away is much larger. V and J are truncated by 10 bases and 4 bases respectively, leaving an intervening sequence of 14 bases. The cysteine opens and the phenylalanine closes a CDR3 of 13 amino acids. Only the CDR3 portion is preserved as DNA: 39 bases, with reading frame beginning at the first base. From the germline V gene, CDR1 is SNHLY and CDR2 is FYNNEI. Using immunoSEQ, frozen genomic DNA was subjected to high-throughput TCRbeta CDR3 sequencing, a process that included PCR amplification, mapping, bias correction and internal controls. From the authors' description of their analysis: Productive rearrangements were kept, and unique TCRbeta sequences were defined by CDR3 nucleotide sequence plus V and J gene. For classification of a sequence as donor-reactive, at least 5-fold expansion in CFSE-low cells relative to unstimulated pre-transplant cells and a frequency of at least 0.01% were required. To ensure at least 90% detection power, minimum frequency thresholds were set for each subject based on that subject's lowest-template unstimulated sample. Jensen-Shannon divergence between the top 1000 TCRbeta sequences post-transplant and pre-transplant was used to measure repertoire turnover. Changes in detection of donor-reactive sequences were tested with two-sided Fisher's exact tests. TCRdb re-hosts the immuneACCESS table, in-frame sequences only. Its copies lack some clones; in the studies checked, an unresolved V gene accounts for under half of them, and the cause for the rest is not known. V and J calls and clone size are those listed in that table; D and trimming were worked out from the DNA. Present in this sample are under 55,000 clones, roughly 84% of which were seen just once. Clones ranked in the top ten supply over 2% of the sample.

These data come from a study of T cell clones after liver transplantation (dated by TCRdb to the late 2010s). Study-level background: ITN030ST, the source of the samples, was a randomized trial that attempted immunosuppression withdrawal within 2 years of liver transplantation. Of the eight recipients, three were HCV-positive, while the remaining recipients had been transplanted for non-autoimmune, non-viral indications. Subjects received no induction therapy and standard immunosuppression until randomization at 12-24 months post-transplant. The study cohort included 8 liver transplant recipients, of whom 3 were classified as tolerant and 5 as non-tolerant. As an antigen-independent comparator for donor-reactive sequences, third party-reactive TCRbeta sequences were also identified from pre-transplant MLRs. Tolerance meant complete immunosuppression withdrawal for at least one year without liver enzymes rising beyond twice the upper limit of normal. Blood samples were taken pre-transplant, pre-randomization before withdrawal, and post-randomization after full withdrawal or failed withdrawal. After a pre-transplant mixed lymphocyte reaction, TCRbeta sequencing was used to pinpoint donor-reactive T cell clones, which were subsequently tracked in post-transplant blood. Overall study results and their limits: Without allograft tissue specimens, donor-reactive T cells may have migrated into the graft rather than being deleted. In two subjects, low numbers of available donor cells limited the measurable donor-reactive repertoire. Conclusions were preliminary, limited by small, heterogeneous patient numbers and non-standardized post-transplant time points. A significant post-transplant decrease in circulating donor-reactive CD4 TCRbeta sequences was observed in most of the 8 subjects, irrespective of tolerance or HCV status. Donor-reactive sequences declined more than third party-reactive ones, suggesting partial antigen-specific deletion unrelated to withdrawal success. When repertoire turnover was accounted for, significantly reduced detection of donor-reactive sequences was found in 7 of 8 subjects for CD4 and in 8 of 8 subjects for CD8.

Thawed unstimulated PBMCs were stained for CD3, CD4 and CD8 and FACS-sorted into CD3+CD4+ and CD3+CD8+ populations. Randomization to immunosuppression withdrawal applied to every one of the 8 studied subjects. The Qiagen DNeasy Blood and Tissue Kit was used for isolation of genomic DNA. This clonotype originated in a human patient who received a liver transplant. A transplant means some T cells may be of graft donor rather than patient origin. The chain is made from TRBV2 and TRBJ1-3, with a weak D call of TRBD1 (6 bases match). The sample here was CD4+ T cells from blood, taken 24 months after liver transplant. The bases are TGTGCCACCCGGGCAGGGACAGGAAACACCATATATTTT. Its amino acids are CATRAGTGNTIYF.